This T cell receptor beta chain derives from a study of blood T cell repertoires in COVID-19. The participants were between about 18 and 89 years old and came from some 23 US areas. Membership in each cohort depended on participant-reported clinical history. Germline-derived CDR1 and CDR2 are SGHTS and YDEGEE. CDR3 length: 16 amino acids. V was clipped by 2 bases and J by 0 bases, with 12 bases between them. Profiling relied on immunoSEQ multiplex PCR, and the TCRdb table lists in-frame clones only, not all of them. In the table there are around 340,000 clones, roughly 85% of which are singletons. Sequenced sample: PBMCs or T cells enriched from blood (not recorded which). The clonotype was recovered from a woman aged 40 to 50 with acute COVID-19. This chain uses TRBV5-8 with TRBJ1-5; possible D gene TRBD1, 6 bases. DNA of the CDR3: TGTGCCAGCAGCTTCCGACAGGCGATTAGCAATCAGCCCCAGCATTTT. Its translation: CASSFRQAISNQPQHF.